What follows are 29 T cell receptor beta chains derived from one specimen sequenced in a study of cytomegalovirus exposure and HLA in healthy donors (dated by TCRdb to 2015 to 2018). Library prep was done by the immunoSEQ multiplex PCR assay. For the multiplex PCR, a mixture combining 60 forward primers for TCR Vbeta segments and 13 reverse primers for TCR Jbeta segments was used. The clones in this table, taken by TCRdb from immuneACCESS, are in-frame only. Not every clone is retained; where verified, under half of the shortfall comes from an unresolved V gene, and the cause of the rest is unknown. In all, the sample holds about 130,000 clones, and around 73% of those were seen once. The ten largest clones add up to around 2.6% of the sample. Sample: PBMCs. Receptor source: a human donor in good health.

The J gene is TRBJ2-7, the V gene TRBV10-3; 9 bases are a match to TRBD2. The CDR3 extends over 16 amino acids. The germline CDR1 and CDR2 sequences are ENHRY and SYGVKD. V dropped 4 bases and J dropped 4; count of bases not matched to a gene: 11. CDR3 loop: CAISGVGGGVSYEQYF. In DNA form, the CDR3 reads TGTGCCATCAGTGGCGTCGGCGGGGGGGTATCTTACGAGCAGTACTTC.

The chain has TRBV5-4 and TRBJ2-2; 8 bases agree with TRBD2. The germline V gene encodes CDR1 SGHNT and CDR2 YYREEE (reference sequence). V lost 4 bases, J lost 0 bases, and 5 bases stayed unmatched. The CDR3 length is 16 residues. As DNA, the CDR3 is TGTGCCAGCAGCCCGGGAGGGGTAGCGAACACCGGGGAGCTGTTTTTT. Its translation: CASSPGGVANTGELFF. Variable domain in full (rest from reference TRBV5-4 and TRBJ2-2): ETGVTQSPTHLIKTRGQQVTLRCSSQSGHNTVSWYQQALGQGPQFIFQYYREEENGRGNFPPRFSGLQFPNYSSELNVNALELDDSALYLCASSPGGVANTGELFFGEGSRLTVL.

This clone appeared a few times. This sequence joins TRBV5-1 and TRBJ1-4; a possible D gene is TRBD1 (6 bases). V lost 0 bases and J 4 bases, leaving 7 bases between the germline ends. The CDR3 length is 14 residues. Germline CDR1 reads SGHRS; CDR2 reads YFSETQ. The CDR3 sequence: CASSLVGGNEKLFF. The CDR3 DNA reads TGCGCCAGCAGCTTGGTAGGGGGTAATGAAAAACTGTTTTTT.

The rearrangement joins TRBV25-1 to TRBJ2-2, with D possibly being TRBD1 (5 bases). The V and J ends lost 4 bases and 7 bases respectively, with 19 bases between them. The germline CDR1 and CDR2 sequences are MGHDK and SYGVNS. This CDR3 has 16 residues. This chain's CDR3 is CASSGIGALRVGELFF. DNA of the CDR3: TGTGCCAGCAGTGGAATAGGGGCCCTTCGGGTCGGGGAGCTGTTTTTT.

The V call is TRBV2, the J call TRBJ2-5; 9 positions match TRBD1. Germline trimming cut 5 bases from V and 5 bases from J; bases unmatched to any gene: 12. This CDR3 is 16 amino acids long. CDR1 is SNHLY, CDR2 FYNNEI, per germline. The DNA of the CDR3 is TGTGCCAGCAGTCTCCGCCGGGACAGGGAGCGCGAGACCCAGTACTTC. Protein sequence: CASSLRRDRERETQYF.

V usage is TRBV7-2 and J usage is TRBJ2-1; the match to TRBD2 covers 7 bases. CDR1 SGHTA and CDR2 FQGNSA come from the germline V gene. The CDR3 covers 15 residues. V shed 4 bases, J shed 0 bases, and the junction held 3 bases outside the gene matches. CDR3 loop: CASSSSSGSYNEQFF. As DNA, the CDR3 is TGTGCCAGCAGCTCATCTAGCGGCTCCTACAATGAGCAGTTCTTC.

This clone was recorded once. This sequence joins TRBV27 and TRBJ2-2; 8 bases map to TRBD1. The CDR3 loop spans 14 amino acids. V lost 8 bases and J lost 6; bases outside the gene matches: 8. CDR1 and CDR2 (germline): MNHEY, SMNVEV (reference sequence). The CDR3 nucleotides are TGTGCCAGCTTACGGACAGGGATAGCCGGGGAGCTGTTTTTT. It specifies CASLRTGIAGELFF.

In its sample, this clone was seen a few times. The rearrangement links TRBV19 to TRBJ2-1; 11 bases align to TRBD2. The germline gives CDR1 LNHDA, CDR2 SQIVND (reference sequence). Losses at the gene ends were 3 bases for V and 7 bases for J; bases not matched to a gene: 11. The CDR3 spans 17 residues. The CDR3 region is CASSIVAGGPGRNEQFF. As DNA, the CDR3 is TGTGCCAGTAGTATCGTAGCGGGAGGGCCGGGAAGGAATGAGCAGTTCTTC.

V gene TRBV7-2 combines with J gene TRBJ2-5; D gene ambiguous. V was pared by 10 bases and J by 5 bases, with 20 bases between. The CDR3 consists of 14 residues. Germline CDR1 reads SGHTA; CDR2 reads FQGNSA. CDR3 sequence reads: CATSRRRYGETQYF. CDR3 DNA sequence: TGTGCCACCTCCCGCCGGCGATACGGGGAGACCCAGTACTTC.

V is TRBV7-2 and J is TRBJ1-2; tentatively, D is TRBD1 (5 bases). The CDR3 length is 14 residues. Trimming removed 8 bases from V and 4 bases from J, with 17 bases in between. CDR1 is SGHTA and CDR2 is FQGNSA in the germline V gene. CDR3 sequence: CASPGGESLYGYTF. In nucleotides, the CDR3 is TGTGCCAGCCCGGGGGGGGAGTCTCTCTATGGCTACACCTTC.

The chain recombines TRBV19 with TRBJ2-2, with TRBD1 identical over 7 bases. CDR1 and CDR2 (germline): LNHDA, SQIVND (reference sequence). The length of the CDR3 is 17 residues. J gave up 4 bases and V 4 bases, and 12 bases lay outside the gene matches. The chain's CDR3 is CASSKKGWGQRTGELFF. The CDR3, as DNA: TGTGCCAGTAGTAAAAAGGGATGGGGACAGCGCACCGGGGAGCTGTTTTTT.

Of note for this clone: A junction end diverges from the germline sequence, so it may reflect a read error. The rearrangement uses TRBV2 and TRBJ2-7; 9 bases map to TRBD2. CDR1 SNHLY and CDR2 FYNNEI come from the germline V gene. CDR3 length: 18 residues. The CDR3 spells CARSEVFWASGATYEQYF. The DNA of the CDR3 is TGTGCCCGCAGTGAAGTTTTTTGGGCTAGCGGGGCAACCTACGAGCAGTACTTC.

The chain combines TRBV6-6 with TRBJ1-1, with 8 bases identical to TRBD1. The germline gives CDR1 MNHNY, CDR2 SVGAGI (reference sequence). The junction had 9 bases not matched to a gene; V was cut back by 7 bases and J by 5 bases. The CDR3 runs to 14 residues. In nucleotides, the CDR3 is TGTGCCAGCAACCAGGGGGCGTTACAGACTGAAGCTTTCTTT. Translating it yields CASNQGALQTEAFF.

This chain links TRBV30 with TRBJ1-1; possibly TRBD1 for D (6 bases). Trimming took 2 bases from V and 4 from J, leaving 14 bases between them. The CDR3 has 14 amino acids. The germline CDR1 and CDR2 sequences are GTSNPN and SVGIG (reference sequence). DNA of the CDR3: TGTGCCTGGAGTAACAGGGCGGGGGGCACTGAAGCTTTCTTT. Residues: CAWSNRAGGTEAFF.

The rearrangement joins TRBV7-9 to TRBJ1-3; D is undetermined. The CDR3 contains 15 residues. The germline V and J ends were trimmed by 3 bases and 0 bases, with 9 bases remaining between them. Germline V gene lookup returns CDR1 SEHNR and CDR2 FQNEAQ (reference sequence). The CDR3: CASSLGFSSGNTIYF. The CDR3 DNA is TGTGCCAGCAGCTTGGGCTTTAGCTCTGGAAACACCATATATTTT.

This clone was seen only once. The CDR3 here is CSVGLGGGHYGYTF. DNA of the CDR3: TGCAGCGTGGGGCTCGGGGGAGGCCACTATGGCTACACCTTC. The gene calls are TRBV29-1 and TRBJ1-2; D perhaps matches TRBD1 (5 bases). The V end lost 6 bases, the J end lost 3 bases, and 17 bases lay between the germline ends. Germline lookup yields CDR1 SQVTM and CDR2 ANQGSEA. The CDR3 contains 14 residues.

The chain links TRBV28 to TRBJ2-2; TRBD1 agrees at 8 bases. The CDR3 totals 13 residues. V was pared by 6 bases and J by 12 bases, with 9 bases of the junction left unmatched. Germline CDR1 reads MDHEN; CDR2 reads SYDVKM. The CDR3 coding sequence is TGTGCCAGCAGCTCACTGGGACAGGACAAGCTGTTTTTT. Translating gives CASSSLGQDKLFF.

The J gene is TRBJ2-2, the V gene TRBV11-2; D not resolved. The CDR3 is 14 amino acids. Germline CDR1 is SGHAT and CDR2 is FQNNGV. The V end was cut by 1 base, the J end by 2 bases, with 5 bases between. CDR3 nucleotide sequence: TGTGCCAGCAGCTTAGGGCATAACACCGGGGAGCTGTTTTTT. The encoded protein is CASSLGHNTGELFF.

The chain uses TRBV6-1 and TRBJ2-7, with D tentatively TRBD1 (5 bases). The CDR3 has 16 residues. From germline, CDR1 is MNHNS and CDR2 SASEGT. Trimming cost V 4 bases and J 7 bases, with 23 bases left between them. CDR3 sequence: CASSGDTTGDPMEQYF. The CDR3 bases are TGTGCCAGCAGTGGTGACACAACAGGCGACCCTATGGAGCAGTACTTC.

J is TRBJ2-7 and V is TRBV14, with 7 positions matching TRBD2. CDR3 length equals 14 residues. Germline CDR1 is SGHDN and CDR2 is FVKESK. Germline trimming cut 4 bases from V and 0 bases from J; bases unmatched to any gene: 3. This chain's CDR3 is CASSRDYPSYEQYF. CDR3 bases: TGTGCCAGCAGCCGGGACTATCCCTCCTACGAGCAGTACTTC. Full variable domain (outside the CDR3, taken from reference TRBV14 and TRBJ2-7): EAGVTQFPSHSVIEKGQTVTLRCDPISGHDNLYWYRRVMGKEIKFLLHFVKESKQDESGMPNNRFLAERTGGTYSTLKVQPAELEDSGVYFCASSRDYPSYEQYFGPGTRLTVT.

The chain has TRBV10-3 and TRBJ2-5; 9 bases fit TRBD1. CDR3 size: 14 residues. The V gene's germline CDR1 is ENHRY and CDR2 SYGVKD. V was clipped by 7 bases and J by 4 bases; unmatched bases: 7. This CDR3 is CAINRDREAETQYF. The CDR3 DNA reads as TGTGCCATCAACCGGGACAGGGAGGCAGAGACCCAGTACTTC.

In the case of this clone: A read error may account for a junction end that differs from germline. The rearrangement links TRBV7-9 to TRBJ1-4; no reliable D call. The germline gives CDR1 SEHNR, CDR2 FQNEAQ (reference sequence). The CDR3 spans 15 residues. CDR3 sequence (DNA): TGTTCCAGCAGCCATTCCGGCGAGGCGAGTGAAAAACTGTTTTTT. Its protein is CSSSHSGEASEKLFF.

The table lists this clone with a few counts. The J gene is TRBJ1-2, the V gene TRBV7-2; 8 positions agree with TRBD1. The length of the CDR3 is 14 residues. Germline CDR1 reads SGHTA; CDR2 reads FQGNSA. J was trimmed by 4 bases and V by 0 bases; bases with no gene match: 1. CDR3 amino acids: CASSLADRGYGYTF. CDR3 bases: TGTGCCAGCAGCTTAGCCGACAGGGGCTATGGCTACACCTTC.

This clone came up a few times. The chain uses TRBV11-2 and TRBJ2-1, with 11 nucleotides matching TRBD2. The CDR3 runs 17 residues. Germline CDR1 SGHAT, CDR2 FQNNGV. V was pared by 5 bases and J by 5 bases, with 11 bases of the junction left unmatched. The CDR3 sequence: CASSPRASGGTHNEQFF. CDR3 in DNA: TGTGCCAGCAGCCCGAGGGCTAGCGGGGGGACCCACAATGAGCAGTTCTTC.

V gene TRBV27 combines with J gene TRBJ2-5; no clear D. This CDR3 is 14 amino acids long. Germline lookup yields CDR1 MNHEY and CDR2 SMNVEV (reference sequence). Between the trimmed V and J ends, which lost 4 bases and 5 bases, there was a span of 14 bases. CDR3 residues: CASSSPRQWETQYF. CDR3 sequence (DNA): TGTGCCAGCAGTTCGCCCAGGCAGTGGGAGACCCAGTACTTC.

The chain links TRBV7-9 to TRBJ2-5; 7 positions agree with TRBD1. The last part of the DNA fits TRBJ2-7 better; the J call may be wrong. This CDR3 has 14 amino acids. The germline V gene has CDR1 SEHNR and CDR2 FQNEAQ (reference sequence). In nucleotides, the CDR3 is TGTGCCAGCAGCTTATACAGGGGCCCCTACGAGCAGTACTTC. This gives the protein CASSLYRGPYEQYF.

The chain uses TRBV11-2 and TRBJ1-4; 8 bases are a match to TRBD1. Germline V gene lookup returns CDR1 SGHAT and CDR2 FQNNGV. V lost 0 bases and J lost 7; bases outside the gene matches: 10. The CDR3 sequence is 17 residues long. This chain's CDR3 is CASSLDQGGTGGEKLFF. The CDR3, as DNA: TGTGCCAGCAGCTTAGATCAGGGTGGAACAGGGGGTGAAAAACTGTTTTTT.

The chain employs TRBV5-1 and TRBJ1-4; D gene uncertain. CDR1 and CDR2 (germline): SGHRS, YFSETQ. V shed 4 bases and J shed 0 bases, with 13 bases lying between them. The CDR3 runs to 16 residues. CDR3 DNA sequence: TGCGCCAGCAGCGTGGACGGAGTTGCAACTAATGAAAAACTGTTTTTT. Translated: CASSVDGVATNEKLFF. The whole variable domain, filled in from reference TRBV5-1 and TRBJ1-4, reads KAGVTQTPRYLIKTRGQQVTLSCSPISGHRSVSWYQQTPGQGLQFLFEYFSETQRNKGNFPGRFSGRQFSNSRSEMNVSTLELGDSALYLCASSVDGVATNEKLFFGSGTQLSVL.

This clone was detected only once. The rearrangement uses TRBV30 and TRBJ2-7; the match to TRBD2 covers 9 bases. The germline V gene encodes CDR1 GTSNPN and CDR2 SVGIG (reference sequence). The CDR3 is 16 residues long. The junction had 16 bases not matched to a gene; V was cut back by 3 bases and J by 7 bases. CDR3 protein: CAWRWMGTSSEGEQYF. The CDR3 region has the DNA TGTGCCTGGAGATGGATGGGGACTAGCAGCGAGGGGGAGCAGTACTTC.